These 20 T cell receptor beta chains were sequenced from one sample in a study of blood T cell repertoires in COVID-19. Data came from immunoSEQ multiplex PCR; TCRdb stores just in-frame clones and leaves some out. The data contain about 210,000 clones, about 85% of them singletons. The sample taken for sequencing was peripheral blood. The receptors were gathered from a man between 40 and 49 years old with acute or convalescent COVID-19.

The chain has TRBV7-9 and TRBJ2-5, with TRBD2 as a possible D gene (6 bases). The CDR3 loop spans 16 amino acids. In germline, CDR1 is SEHNR, CDR2 FQNEAQ (reference sequence). Trimming left V 0 bases short and J 0 bases short, with 11 bases between. As DNA, the CDR3 is TGTGCCAGCAGCTTAGCGGGGGGACCGTACCAAGAGACCCAGTACTTC. Residues: CASSLAGGPYQETQYF.

This clone is medium-sized by share. The chain combines TRBV14 with TRBJ2-7; TRBD2 matches 9 bases. The length of the CDR3 is 13 residues. Per the germline V gene, CDR1 is SGHDN and CDR2 is FVKESK. Trimming removed 6 bases from V and 4 bases from J; junction bases left unmatched: 4. The CDR3 region has the DNA TGTGCCAGCAGACTAGCGGGTGAATACGAGCAGTACTTC. Translating gives CASRLAGEYEQYF.

In its sample, this clone was seen a few times. The V and J genes are TRBV25-1 and TRBJ1-1; D is perhaps TRBD1 (5 bases). The CDR3 totals 13 residues. CDR1 is MGHDK, CDR2 SYGVNS, per germline. The V gene lost 0 bases and the J gene lost 6 bases, with 8 bases spanning the gap. As DNA, the CDR3 is TGTGCCAGCAGTGAATACAGGGTGGCTGAAGCTTTCTTT. Its protein is CASSEYRVAEAFF.

This sequence joins TRBV6-2 or TRBV6-3 and TRBJ1-1; the D gene is possibly TRBD1 (6 bases). V lost 2 bases to trimming and J lost 6 bases, with 22 bases between them. CDR3 length: 17 residues. Germline-derived CDR1 and CDR2 are MNHEY and SVGEGT. In DNA form, the CDR3 reads TGTGCCAGCAGTTACCACCTAATCGGCCAGGGGAGGGCTGAAGCTTTCTTT. It encodes CASSYHLIGQGRAEAFF.

The chain recombines TRBV11-2 with TRBJ2-2, with 10 nucleotides matching TRBD1. V dropped 7 bases and J dropped 4; count of bases not matched to a gene: 12. CDR1 and CDR2 (germline): SGHAT, FQNNGV. This CDR3 is 17 amino acids long. The CDR3 protein is CASTVRGTGVFTGELFF. The DNA of the CDR3 is TGTGCCAGCACCGTTAGGGGGACAGGGGTCTTCACCGGGGAGCTGTTTTTT. The entire variable domain, with the rest obtained from reference TRBV11-2 and TRBJ2-2, is as follows: EAGVAQSPRYKIIEKRQSVAFWCNPISGHATLYWYQQILGQGPKLLIQFQNNGVVDDSQLPKDRFSAERLKGVDSTLKIQPAKLEDSAVYLCASTVRGTGVFTGELFFGEGSRLTVL.

This clone was seen once. The V call is TRBV19, the J call TRBJ2-7, with 9 bases identical to TRBD2. The CDR3 spans 13 residues. Germline assignment: CDR1 LNHDA and CDR2 SQIVND (reference sequence). V was pared by 7 bases and J by 2 bases, with 3 bases of the junction left unmatched. CDR3 loop: CASNGGGAYEQYF. In nucleotides, the CDR3 is TGTGCCAGTAACGGCGGGGGGGCCTACGAGCAGTACTTC.

CDR3 nucleotides: TGTGCCAACGAAGGGGACTACAATGAGCAGTTCTTC. The encoded protein is CANEGDYNEQFF. The rearrangement links TRBV19 to TRBJ2-1; tentatively, D is TRBD1 (5 bases). Per germline, CDR1 LNHDA and CDR2 SQIVND (reference sequence). Between the trimmed V and J ends, which lost 10 bases and 3 bases, there was a span of 10 bases. The CDR3 contains 12 residues.

V usage is TRBV20-1 and J usage is TRBJ2-7; 13 nucleotides align to TRBD2. The junction had 8 bases not matched to a gene; V was cut back by 3 bases and J by 0 bases. CDR3 size: 17 residues. Germline V gene lookup returns CDR1 DFQATT and CDR2 SNEGSKA (reference sequence). The CDR3 here is CSASFGLAGAFSYEQYF. The CDR3 DNA reads as TGCAGTGCTAGTTTCGGACTAGCGGGAGCGTTCTCCTACGAGCAGTACTTC.

This chain connects TRBV11-2 to TRBJ2-2; 9 nucleotides agree with TRBD1. Germline assignment: CDR1 SGHAT and CDR2 FQNNGV. The CDR3 runs to 16 residues. The V and J ends lost 5 bases and 6 bases, in that order; junction bases with no gene match: 10. CDR3 sequence: CASSGRTGEVSGELFF. DNA for the CDR3: TGTGCCAGCAGCGGTCGGACAGGGGAGGTATCCGGGGAGCTGTTTTTT.

The rearrangement uses TRBV3-1 (or the pseudogene TRBV3-2) and TRBJ2-7, with D tentatively TRBD2 (6 bases). CDR3 length equals 16 residues. The V gene's germline CDR1 is LGHDT and CDR2 YNNKEL (reference sequence). V was shortened by 0 bases and J by 3 bases, with 15 bases between the two germline ends. CDR3 amino acids: CASSQDWRDSGYEQYF. CDR3 nucleotides: TGTGCCAGCAGCCAAGATTGGCGGGATAGCGGCTACGAGCAGTACTTC.

The chain uses TRBV4-1 and TRBJ2-5; 8 bases are shared with TRBD2. J was trimmed by 7 bases and V by 1 base; bases with no gene match: 11. The CDR3 is made up of 16 amino acids. Germline assignment: CDR1 MGHRA and CDR2 YSYEKL. The DNA of the CDR3 is TGCGCCAGCAGCCAAGCCGGAGCGGGGGTGGTGGGGACCCAGTACTTC. Amino acid sequence: CASSQAGAGVVGTQYF.

The J gene is TRBJ2-1, the V gene TRBV27, with 8 bases that match TRBD2. Germline CDR1 is MNHEY and CDR2 is SMNVEV (reference sequence). The CDR3 sequence is 14 residues long. Unmatched junction bases numbered 8, after V lost 3 bases and J lost 10 bases. The CDR3 is CASSLALTSGEQFF. The CDR3, as DNA: TGTGCCAGCAGTTTGGCCTTAACTAGCGGAGAGCAGTTCTTC.

The gene calls are TRBV5-1 and TRBJ2-5; tentatively, D is TRBD2 (6 bases). Germline V CDR1 and CDR2: SGHRS, YFSETQ. This CDR3 spans 14 amino acids. V was pared by 4 bases and J by 7 bases, with 17 bases between. CDR3 amino acids: CASSLGTAPMTQYF. In DNA form, the CDR3 reads TGCGCCAGCAGCCTAGGGACTGCTCCCATGACCCAGTACTTC.

The chain carries TRBV3-1 (or the pseudogene TRBV3-2) and TRBJ1-2, with TRBD1 matching over 8 bases. V lost 7 bases and J lost 4; bases outside the gene matches: 8. The CDR3 loop spans 14 amino acids. The V gene's germline CDR1 is LGHDT and CDR2 YNNKEL (reference sequence). CDR3 nucleotide sequence: TGTGCCAGCAACCGACAGGGGATCGCCTATGGCTACACCTTC. Encoded protein: CASNRQGIAYGYTF.

The table lists this clone with a count of one. The rearrangement uses TRBV5-1 and TRBJ1-3; TRBD1 might be the D (5 bases). Germline CDR1 reads SGHRS; CDR2 reads YFSETQ. The CDR3 sequence is 15 residues long. Trimming removed 0 bases at V and 6 bases at J, with 13 bases between. The CDR3 sequence is CASSLEGPPENTIYF. The CDR3 coding sequence is TGCGCCAGCAGCTTGGAGGGGCCCCCTGAAAACACCATATATTTT.

The chain uses TRBV7-9 and TRBJ2-1; 9 positions agree with TRBD1. The CDR3 runs 12 residues. CDR1 and CDR2 from the germline V gene are SEHNR and FQNEAQ (reference sequence). J was trimmed by 9 bases and V by 5 bases; bases with no gene match: 2. The CDR3 nucleotides read TGTGCCAGCAGCATGGACAGGGGTGAGCAGTTCTTC. Protein product: CASSMDRGEQFF.

The rearrangement links TRBV28 to TRBJ2-2, with 10 bases fitting TRBD2. CDR1 and CDR2 (germline): MDHEN, SYDVKM. This CDR3 contains 19 residues. V shed 6 bases and J 7 bases; nucleotides not matched to a gene: 20. CDR3 nucleotides: TGTGCCAGCAGGCTCTTTGGAGTAGCGGGAGGCCGCGATATCGGGGAGCTGTTTTTT. Translation gives CASRLFGVAGGRDIGELFF.

The chain couples TRBV7-9 to TRBJ2-3, with D uncertain. The germline CDR1 and CDR2 sequences are SEHNR and FQNEAQ (reference sequence). Trimming shortened V by 1 base and J by 6 bases, and 5 bases separated the two germline ends. CDR3 length: 12 amino acids. The CDR3 reads CASSLVGDTQYF. DNA of the CDR3: TGTGCCAGCAGCTTAGTCGGGGATACGCAGTATTTT.

For the CDR3, the DNA is TGTGCCAGCAGTTACGGAGGAAGTGAAGCTTTCTTT. This encodes CASSYGGSEAFF. The chain has TRBV6-5 and TRBJ1-1; D remains unclear. The length of the CDR3 is 12 residues. Germline lookup yields CDR1 MNHEY and CDR2 SVGAGI. The V end lost 2 bases, the J end lost 7 bases, and 8 bases lay between the germline ends.

The V call is TRBV3-1 (or the pseudogene TRBV3-2), the J call TRBJ2-1; maybe TRBD1 (5 bases). Trimming took off 2 bases at V and 2 bases at J, with 13 bases between the two ends. The CDR3 has 16 amino acids. Germline-derived CDR1 and CDR2 are LGHDT and YNNKEL (reference sequence). CDR3 in amino acids: CASSQSQVFAYNEQFF. Here the CDR3 DNA reads TGTGCCAGCAGCCAATCACAGGTTTTCGCCTACAATGAGCAGTTCTTC.